The clone carrying this TCR beta chain was counted many times. These data come from a study of identical twins. V dropped 7 bases and J dropped 0 bases, with 15 bases sitting between them. The CDR3 runs to 15 residues. Each CDR3 protein gets one entry after TCRdb re-called the 5' RACE reads with MiXCR. Of hundreds of thousands of distinct CDR3 sequences listed, about 8.3% are singletons. The same data also contributed to another study, on yellow fever vaccine responses in identical twins.

The chain is built from TRBV12-3 or TRBV12-4 and TRBJ1-2, with a possible D match to TRBD1 (5 bases). The TCR was taken from a woman under 30 in good health. The sequenced sample consisted of memory (CD45RO+) T cells sorted from blood. In DNA, the CDR3 is TGTGCCAGCACCTTAACAGACAGCCCTAACTATGGCTACACCTTC. The encoded protein is CASTLTDSPNYGYTF.